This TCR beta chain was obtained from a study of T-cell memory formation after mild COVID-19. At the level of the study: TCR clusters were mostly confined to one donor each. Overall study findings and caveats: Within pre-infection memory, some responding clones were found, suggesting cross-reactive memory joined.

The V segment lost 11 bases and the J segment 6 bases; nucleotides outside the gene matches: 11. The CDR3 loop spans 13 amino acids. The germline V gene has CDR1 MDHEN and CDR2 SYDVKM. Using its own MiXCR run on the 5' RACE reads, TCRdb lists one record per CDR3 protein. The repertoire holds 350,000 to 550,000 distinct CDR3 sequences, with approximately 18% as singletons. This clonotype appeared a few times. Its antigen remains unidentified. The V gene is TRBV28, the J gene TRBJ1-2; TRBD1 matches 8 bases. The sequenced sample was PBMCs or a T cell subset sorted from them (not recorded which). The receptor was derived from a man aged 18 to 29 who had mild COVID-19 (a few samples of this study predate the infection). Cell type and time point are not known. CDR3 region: CAGSGGADHGYTF. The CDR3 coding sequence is TGTGCCGGATCAGGGGGCGCGGATCATGGCTACACCTTC.